A selection of T cell receptor beta chains follows, all from one sample in a study of T cells in Graves' hyperthyroidism and ophthalmopathy. TCRdb analysed the multiplex PCR reads with MiXCR anew, one entry per CDR3 protein. The sample includes nearly 600,000 distinct CDR3 sequences, roughly 13% of them seen just once. Sequencing input: blood. The receptors derive from a woman younger than 45 with Graves' hyperthyroidism that later progressed to Graves' ophthalmopathy. Each CDR3 is given with its conserved first and last residue. Each record gives: J gene, clone size, D gene, V gene, CDR3 DNA, CDR3 protein. D genes are given only for firm matches. Expanded clones are given a class, and other clones once, few, many or no size at all.

>TRBJ2-1|few|NA|TRBV25-1
TGTGCCAGCAGTGAACGAGGGGGTAGGGTCAATGAGCAGTTCTTC
CASSERGGRVNEQFF
>TRBJ2-1|NA|TRBD2|TRBV30
TGTGCCGGCGGGAGGGCCTACAATGAGCAGTTCTTC
CAGGRAYNEQFF
>TRBJ2-5|many|TRBD1|TRBV3-1
TGTGCCAGCAGCCAGACAGGGGGCGGGGAGACCCAGTACTTC
CASSQTGGGETQYF
>TRBJ1-1|NA|NA|TRBV27
TGTGCCAGCAGTCCATGGGGCGACGTAGGCACTGAAGCTTTCTTT
CASSPWGDVGTEAFF
>TRBJ2-1|few|TRBD1|TRBV7-9
TGTGCCAGTCGTTCCGGGACAGTCCTCAATGAGCAGTTCTTC
CASRSGTVLNEQFF
>TRBJ2-3|NA|TRBD1|TRBV9
TGTGCCAGCAGCGTAGAGCCAGGGGGCGAAAGTTACACAGATACGCAGTATTTT
CASSVEPGGESYTDTQYF
>TRBJ1-4|many|TRBD1|TRBV11-2
TGTGCCAGCAGCTTTACCGGGACAGGGGAAAAACTGTTTTTT
CASSFTGTGEKLFF
>TRBJ2-2|once|NA|TRBV20-1
TGCAGTGCTCAGGGGAGTTCGAACACCGGGGAGCTGTTTTTT
CSAQGSSNTGELFF
>TRBJ1-1|many|NA|TRBV7-9
TGTGCCAGCAGCGAAACCCCGGCGGGGGCTGAAGCTTTCTTT
CASSETPAGAEAFF
>TRBJ2-7|many|TRBD2|TRBV2
TGTGCCAGCAGTGACCTAGCGGGAGTGGTTGAGCAGTACTTC
CASSDLAGVVEQYF
>TRBJ2-5|many|TRBD2|TRBV28
TGTGCCAGCAGTCTAACACGACTAGCGGGAGGGGGAGAGACCCAGTACTTC
CASSLTRLAGGGETQYF
>TRBJ2-2|many|NA|TRBV11-3
TGTGCCAGCAGCTTAGATTACGGAGGGACGAACACCGGGGAGCTGTTTTTT
CASSLDYGGTNTGELFF
>TRBJ1-1|NA|NA|TRBV6-5
TGTGCCAGCAGTTATGGCTTTTCCGAGATCACGGCTTTCTTT
CASSYGFSEITAFF
>TRBJ1-2|NA|TRBD1|TRBV2
TGTGCCAGCAGGGGGGGACAGGGGCTGGTGAACTATGGCTACACCTTC
CASRGGQGLVNYGYTF
>TRBJ2-1|NA|TRBD2|TRBV5-1
TGCGCCAGCAGCTTGGAGCGGGAGGGCCTTGGTGAGCAGTTCTTC
CASSLEREGLGEQFF
>TRBJ1-1|NA|TRBD1|TRBV2
TGTGCCAGCAGGCCCCCCCCCAGGGGGCCCACTGAAGCTTTCTTT
CASRPPPRGPTEAFF
>TRBJ1-1|few|NA|TRBV5-5
TGTGCCAGCAGCCTCTTTGGGTGGAATGCTATGAACACTGAAGCTTTCTTT
CASSLFGWNAMNTEAFF
>TRBJ1-2|NA|NA|TRBV2
TGTGCCAGCAGTGAAGGAGTCGGTCAGGGGTACGGCTACACCTTC
CASSEGVGQGYGYTF